Below are 12 T cell receptor beta chains sequenced from a single sample in a study of beta chain features in type 1 diabetes. Every isolated RNA sample was fully reverse transcribed, so sequencing captured expressed TCRB transcripts. Some clones are missing from TCRdb's copy, which holds only in-frame ones; the method was immunoSEQ multiplex PCR. The table includes 300,000 to 350,000 clones, about 19% detected once. The sequencing input was naive CD4+ T cells from blood. These receptors were collected from a woman aged 18-30 years in good health.

The chain links TRBV6-1 to TRBJ2-7; TRBD2 is a possible D gene (6 bases). Trimming took 2 bases from V and 3 from J, leaving 17 bases between them. This CDR3 is 16 amino acids long. Looked up from germline, CDR1 is MNHNS and CDR2 is SASEGT. The CDR3 DNA sequence: TGTGCCAGCAGTGAAAAGATTAGCGGATCTGACTACGAGCAGTACTTC. Translation gives CASSEKISGSDYEQYF.

V usage is TRBV9 and J usage is TRBJ1-4, with D tentatively TRBD1 (6 bases). CDR3 length: 16 residues. The V and J ends lost 0 bases and 4 bases respectively, with 13 bases between them. Per germline, CDR1 SGDLS and CDR2 YYNGEE. CDR3 protein: CASSVESGQLNEKLFF. DNA of the CDR3: TGTGCCAGCAGCGTAGAATCCGGACAGCTTAATGAAAAACTGTTTTTT.

This clone was observed a few times. This specimen includes other DNA sequences encoding the same CDR3. This sequence joins TRBV7-2 and TRBJ2-7, with D unresolved. Germline CDR1 is SGHTA and CDR2 is FQGNSA. This CDR3 has 13 residues. Between the trimmed V and J ends, which lost 3 bases and 1 base, there was a span of 7 bases. CDR3 region: CASSLSSSYEQYF. In DNA, the CDR3 is TGTGCCAGCAGCTTGAGTAGTTCCTACGAGCAGTACTTC.

A note on this clone: Compared with germline, one end of the junction differs, possibly owing to a read error. This rearrangement joins TRBV9 to TRBJ2-1; no firm D call. The germline V gene encodes CDR1 SGDLS and CDR2 YYNGEE. CDR3 length equals 13 residues. In DNA form, the CDR3 reads TGTGCCAGCAGCGTAGGAAGAGACAACGAGCAGTTCTTC. It codes for CASSVGRDNEQFF. Looking up the rest from reference TRBV9 and TRBJ2-1 gives the full variable domain: DSGVTQTPKHLITATGQRVTLRCSPRSGDLSVYWYQQSLDQGLQFLIQYYNGEERAKGNILERFSAQQFPDLHSELNLSSLELGDSALYFCASSVGRDNEQFFGPGTRLTVL.

This clone was counted a few times. This CDR3 reads CASSFRVPASTDTQYF. CDR3 DNA sequence: TGTGCCAGCAGCTTCAGGGTCCCTGCTAGCACAGATACGCAGTATTTT. The chain is built from TRBV7-8 and TRBJ2-3, with D possibly matching TRBD1 (5 bases). Germline values: CDR1 SGHVS, CDR2 FQNEAQ. CDR3 length: 16 residues. Trimming removed 3 bases at V and 0 bases at J, with 13 bases between.

The chain joins TRBV5-1 to TRBJ1-1; TRBD1 matches at 8 bases. V dropped 3 bases and J dropped 1; count of bases not matched to a gene: 5. This CDR3 has 15 amino acids. Germline loops: CDR1 SGHRS, CDR2 YFSETQ. Here the CDR3 DNA reads TGCGCCAGCAGCTCCATGGGGACAGGGAACACTGAAGCTTTCTTT. This translates into CASSSMGTGNTEAFF.

This CDR3 reads CASSPPTGTYEQYF. In nucleotides, the CDR3 is TGTGCCAGCTCACCACCGACAGGTACCTACGAGCAGTACTTC. The V and J genes are TRBV18 and TRBJ2-7, with a tentative D call TRBD1 (6 bases). Germline CDR1 reads KGHSH; CDR2 reads LQKENI. The V end was cut by 0 bases, the J end by 2 bases, with 8 bases between. CDR3 length: 14 amino acids.

This rearrangement joins TRBV18 to TRBJ1-1; 7 bases fit TRBD1. V dropped 4 bases and J dropped 4; count of bases not matched to a gene: 6. Germline CDR1 reads KGHSH; CDR2 reads LQKENI. The CDR3 spans 14 residues. CDR3 protein: CASSLGQSGTEAFF. The CDR3 DNA follows: TGTGCCAGCTCACTGGGACAGTCTGGCACTGAAGCTTTCTTT.

This clone was detected only a few times. V gene TRBV4-2 combines with J gene TRBJ2-7; D is perhaps TRBD1 (6 bases). CDR3 length: 14 residues. Germline CDR1 is LGHNA and CDR2 is YNFKEQ. V was trimmed by 1 base and J by 5 bases, leaving 12 bases between them. CDR3 in amino acids: CASSQVGAADEQYF. The CDR3 nucleotides read TGTGCCAGCAGCCAAGTGGGGGCCGCGGACGAGCAGTACTTC.

The CDR3 protein is CASSLGAGPYNEQFF. The CDR3 DNA reads as TGTGCCAGCAGCTTGGGAGCGGGACCATACAATGAGCAGTTCTTC. The V call is TRBV5-5, the J call TRBJ2-1, with TRBD2 matching 7 bases. The CDR3 sequence is 15 residues long. The V gene's germline CDR1 is SGHKS and CDR2 YYEKEE (reference sequence). J lost 4 bases, V lost 0 bases, and 4 bases had no gene match.

V usage is TRBV11-2 and J usage is TRBJ1-2, with TRBD1 identical over 8 bases. This CDR3 spans 15 amino acids. Germline lookup yields CDR1 SGHAT and CDR2 FQNNGV. V was clipped by 4 bases and J by 3 bases; unmatched bases: 7. Written as DNA, the CDR3 is TGTGCCAGCAGCTCGCGACAGGGGATGGACTATGGCTACACCTTC. Protein: CASSSRQGMDYGYTF.

This sequence joins TRBV7-9 and TRBJ1-1; weak D call: TRBD1 (6 bases). V shed 5 bases and J shed 1 base, with 8 bases lying between them. CDR3 length: 13 residues. The germline V gene has CDR1 SEHNR and CDR2 FQNEAQ (reference sequence). In DNA form, the CDR3 reads TGTGCCAGCAGCAAACAGGGGAACACTGAAGCTTTCTTT. Residues: CASSKQGNTEAFF.